This entry describes one TCR delta chain. Its target antigen remains unknown. There are no base qualities to consult, and no much larger clone falls within one base. The V and J ends are trimmed by 0 bases and 0 bases, leaving 20 bases between them. Looking up the germline V gene yields CDR1 TSWWSYY and CDR2 QGS. From cysteine to phenylalanine, the CDR3 is 19 amino acids long. Solely the CDR3 DNA is kept, with 57 bases framed from the first base. Thymic samples were depleted of alphabeta T cells, then CD3+ TCRVdelta1+ TCRVdelta2- thymocytes were FACS-sorted. The purity of the sorted Vdelta1+ thymocytes was between 98% and 99.6%. Thymic specimens were obtained from several paediatric patients, aged from about 5 days to 17 months, who were undergoing corrective cardiac surgery. Thymic tissue was dispersed and mononuclear cells isolated on a Histopaque-1077 density gradient. Staining used anti-TCRVdelta1 clone TS8.2, anti-TCRVdelta2 clone B6, anti-CD3 clone HIT3a and anti-TCRalphabeta clone IP26 antibodies.

This sample was taken from a study of Vδ1+ human thymocytes (dated by TCRdb to 2016 to 2018). In the study overall: mRNA-level TRG and TRD CDR3 repertoires of highly purified Vdelta1+ thymocytes from young children were characterised as a data resource. Validation of the multiplex-based CDR3 amplicon strategy against 5'RACE-based CDR3 amplicon generation methods had been performed previously. General conclusions and limits of the study: No clustering by age or sex was observed, so analyses did not stratify donors by these variables. Thymic TRG and TRD repertoires appeared highly polyclonal with Gaussian CDR3 length distributions, unlike oligoclonal peripheral blood repertoires. The authors advised highly purified populations and single-cell validation, since unexpected Vdelta2 sequences could cause misinterpretation of bulk repertoire data. Although sort purity was high, about 20% of thymic TRD sequences were Vdelta2 (with a few Vdelta3), in contrast to the peripheral blood Vdelta1+ controls. Numerous TRG clonotypes were shared among donors (up to roughly 6.9x10^3), while TRD repertoires were essentially private (a maximum of about 100 shared).

RNA extraction was carried out with the RNeasy mini kit, and reverse transcription was then done using Superscript III. Multiplex PCR was used to generate CDR3 amplicons, with pooled V-gene forward primers and a constant-region reverse primer carrying Illumina adaptor overhangs. After gel purification, the amplicons were indexed with Nextera index primers over approximately 8 extra PCR cycles and then purified using AMPure XP beads. Libraries were sequenced on an Illumina MiSeq with paired-end 250 bp reads, dual indexing and approximately 20% PhiX spike-in. Turning to the authors' computational methods: FastQC was used to quality check the reads, while ea-utils fastq-join merged the TRG read pairs. IMGT/HighV-QUEST was used to annotate sequences, retaining only productive sequences with an unambiguous V-gene assignment, and each clonotype was defined by an identical CDR3 sequence. Downstream analysis used VDJtools 1.1.1, tcR 2.2.3, Treemap and vegan Shannon diversity in R 3.4.4. With CATT, TCRdb called clones again from the public reads; duplicate DNA rows were later joined. These V and J calls derive from TCRdb rather than the authors' analysis. The sample table records 20,000 to 25,000 delta-chain clones; 6.5% to 10% of these occur just once. The top ten hold approximately 1% of the sample.

The receptor chain draws on TRDV1 and TRDJ1, with no D gene named confidently. The receptor comes from a child younger than two who had congenital heart surgery. The sequencing sample was made of Vdelta1+ gamma-delta thymocytes from the thymus. The cell subset or site tag for this specimen amounts to: FACS-sorted CD3+ TCRalphabeta- TCRVdelta1+ TCRVdelta2- thymocytes. The DNA reads as follows: TGTGCTCTTGGGGAACTACAGGCCCCCCTGGCAAAATACACCGATAAACTCATCTTT. This codes for CALGELQAPLAKYTDKLIF.